This T cell receptor beta chain was obtained from a study of PD-L1 blockade in urothelial cancer. Study overall: From 0 to 3 prior chemotherapy regimens had been given to the patients.

Synthetic TCR analog templates were spiked into all PCRs individually. Here immunoSEQ multiplex PCR was the method, and the copy in TCRdb shows in-frame clones only, minus some. The sample includes more than 85,000 clones, around 90% seen only once; the top ten take around 0.9%. The study enrolled patients with locally advanced or metastatic urothelial carcinoma. Germline CDR1 is MNHEY and CDR2 is SVGAGI. The CDR3 length is 14 residues. V was clipped by 5 bases and J by 2 bases; unmatched bases: 4. The source is an elderly woman with urothelial cancer. V and J are TRBV6-5 and TRBJ2-7; 9 bases are a match to TRBD1. The sample in question was PBMCs, obtained around atezolizumab (anti-PD-L1) treatment. CDR3 sequence reads: CASSPRQGAYEQYF. In DNA, the CDR3 is TGTGCCAGCAGTCCCCGACAGGGGGCCTACGAGCAGTACTTC.